These 22 T cell receptor beta chains were all obtained from the same sample, sequenced in a study of OX40 agonist ivuxolimab in advanced cancers. TCRdb's table, derived via immunoSEQ multiplex PCR, lists solely in-frame clones and lacks some. This sample has 80,000 to 100,000 clones, with 90% to 95% found just once. Sequences were derived from CD4+ or CD8+ T cells sorted from blood, sampled in a trial of the OX40 agonist ivuxolimab. All receptors come from an adult with an advanced solid tumor such as melanoma, head and neck, liver or kidney cancer.

This rearrangement joins TRBV6-1 to TRBJ1-1, with unresolved D. V gave up 6 bases and J gave up 5 bases, with 7 bases separating them. The CDR3 spans 11 residues. Germline lookup yields CDR1 MNHNS and CDR2 SASEGT. CDR3 DNA: TGTGCCAGCAGGTTGCGGACTGAAGCTTTCTTT. It encodes CASRLRTEAFF.

The gene calls are TRBV28 and TRBJ1-4, with D maybe TRBD1 (5 bases). The germline gives CDR1 MDHEN, CDR2 SYDVKM. The CDR3 spans 14 residues. V was trimmed by 3 bases and J by 4 bases, leaving 9 bases between them. Written as DNA, the CDR3 is TGTGCCAGCAGTTTGGGGCGGCATAATGAAAAACTGTTTTTT. It translates to CASSLGRHNEKLFF.

This clone was counted once. The rearrangement joins TRBV6-5 to TRBJ1-1, with D possibly being TRBD1 (5 bases). V lost 2 bases and J 5 bases, leaving 15 bases between the germline ends. Germline V gives CDR1 MNHEY, CDR2 SVGAGI. The CDR3 contains 15 residues. The CDR3 DNA follows: TGTGCCAGCAGTTACAGGGGCGTGGGGGAGACTGAAGCTTTCTTT. Translated, it gives CASSYRGVGETEAFF.

The gene calls are TRBV7-9 and TRBJ1-1; 8 bases map to TRBD1. This CDR3 is 15 amino acids long. The junction had 8 bases not matched to a gene; V was cut back by 5 bases and J by 3 bases. CDR1 and CDR2 (germline): SEHNR, FQNEAQ (reference sequence). As DNA, the CDR3 is TGTGCCAGCAGCCCGGACAGGGTTCTGTACACTGAAGCTTTCTTT. Amino acid sequence: CASSPDRVLYTEAFF.

The rearrangement links TRBV14 to TRBJ1-3; D unclear. There are 17 residues in the CDR3. V was shortened by 5 bases and J by 2 bases, with 19 bases between the two germline ends. CDR1 and CDR2 (germline): SGHDN, FVKESK. CDR3 DNA sequence: TGTGCCAGCAGCGAAATTCGTACAGACGGCCCTGGAAACACCATATATTTT. Encoded protein: CASSEIRTDGPGNTIYF.

The rearrangement uses TRBV7-9 and TRBJ2-7; either TRBD1 or TRBD2 may supply D (5 bases each). This CDR3 is built from 14 residues. The V gene lost 5 bases and the J gene lost 1 base, with 12 bases spanning the gap. CDR1 and CDR2 (germline): SEHNR, FQNEAQ (reference sequence). The CDR3 here is CASSGTGVSYEQYF. The CDR3 DNA is TGTGCCAGCAGCGGGACCGGAGTGTCCTACGAGCAGTACTTC. Looking up the rest from reference TRBV7-9 and TRBJ2-7 gives the full variable domain: DTGVSQNPRHKITKRGQNVTFRCDPISEHNRLYWYRQTLGQGPEFLTYFQNEAQLEKSRLLSDRFSAERPKGSFSTLEIQRTEQGDSAMYLCASSGTGVSYEQYFGPGTRLTVT.

The rearrangement uses TRBV18 and TRBJ2-7; D tentatively reads TRBD1 or TRBD2 (5 bases each). CDR3 length: 15 amino acids. CDR1 is KGHSH and CDR2 is LQKENI in the germline V gene. V lost 6 bases, J lost 2 bases, and 17 bases lay in between. The DNA of the CDR3 is TGTGCCAGCTCCCTGTGGGGACCATCGACCTACGAGCAGTACTTC. This gives the protein CASSLWGPSTYEQYF.

This rearrangement joins TRBV30 to TRBJ2-3; 10 bases fit TRBD2. The trim removed 4 bases at V and 4 bases at J, leaving 2 bases unmatched. The germline CDR1 and CDR2 sequences are GTSNPN and SVGIG (reference sequence). This CDR3 region has 13 residues. The CDR3 DNA reads as TGTGCCTGGACTCTAGCGGGGGCAGATACGCAGTATTTT. This sequence encodes CAWTLAGADTQYF.

The rearrangement links TRBV11-2 to TRBJ2-7; no firm D call. Trimming removed 3 bases from V and 4 bases from J, with 10 bases in between. This CDR3 region has 13 residues. CDR1 and CDR2 (germline): SGHAT, FQNNGV. The CDR3 DNA is TGTGCCAGCAGCTTGGAACTACGGTACGAGCAGTACTTC. Translating it yields CASSLELRYEQYF.

This clone is a singleton in its sample. The V and J genes are TRBV6-5 and TRBJ2-5, with D uncertain. Per germline, CDR1 MNHEY and CDR2 SVGAGI. The germline V and J ends were trimmed by 4 bases and 14 bases, with 17 bases remaining between them. This CDR3 is built from 12 residues. CDR3 in amino acids: CASSSFDVAPYF. Here the CDR3 DNA reads TGTGCCAGCAGTTCCTTTGACGTAGCCCCCTACTTC.

This chain links TRBV15 with TRBJ2-7; the D is unclear. Trimming pared 1 base from V and 3 bases from J, leaving 7 bases between. Germline V gives CDR1 LNHNV, CDR2 YYDKDF (reference sequence). This CDR3 is 13 amino acids long. CDR3 DNA: TGTGCCACCAGCAGAGGCCTAGACTACGAGCAGTACTTC. Its translation is CATSRGLDYEQYF.

This chain links TRBV30 with TRBJ1-5, with 11 bases fitting TRBD1. Trimming took 2 bases from V and 5 from J; bases not matched to a gene: 5. Germline V gene lookup returns CDR1 GTSNPN and CDR2 SVGIG (reference sequence). This CDR3 comprises 15 residues. The CDR3 coding sequence is TGTGCCTGGAGTAGCTCGGGACAGGGGGATCAGCCCCAGCATTTT. This codes for CAWSSSGQGDQPQHF.

The chain joins TRBV9 to TRBJ1-2; D is unclear. V was shortened by 4 bases and J by 0 bases, with 19 bases between the two germline ends. This CDR3 is built from 17 residues. The germline gives CDR1 SGDLS, CDR2 YYNGEE. The CDR3 region is CASSPFFEHVANYGYTF. The CDR3 DNA sequence: TGTGCCAGCAGCCCCTTCTTCGAACATGTAGCTAACTATGGCTACACCTTC.

The CDR3 loop reads CAIRALGAGGYSGNTIYF. CDR3 DNA: TGTGCCATCAGAGCCCTGGGAGCAGGGGGATACTCTGGAAACACCATATATTTT. The rearrangement uses TRBV10-3 and TRBJ1-3, with TRBD1 matching over 7 bases. V lost 6 bases and J lost 0; bases outside the gene matches: 14. Germline V CDR1 and CDR2: ENHRY, SYGVKD. The CDR3 spans 18 residues.

This clone has only one observation. The chain has TRBV7-9 and TRBJ1-2; 8 nucleotides agree with TRBD1. The CDR3 loop spans 13 amino acids. Germline CDR1 is SEHNR and CDR2 is FQNEAQ (reference sequence). Unmatched junction bases numbered 7, after V lost 1 base and J lost 12 bases. CDR3 sequence: CASSLEGTGRDTF. Here the CDR3 DNA reads TGTGCCAGCAGCTTAGAAGGGACAGGACGTGACACCTTC.

The chain joins TRBV19 to TRBJ2-7; 11 positions agree with TRBD1. J gave up 7 bases and V 8 bases, and 7 bases lay outside the gene matches. The CDR3 spans 13 residues. CDR1 and CDR2 (germline): LNHDA, SQIVND (reference sequence). The CDR3 bases are TGTGCCAGTCAAGGACAGGGGGCGGATGAGCAGTACTTC. Translated: CASQGQGADEQYF.

The V call is TRBV7-9, the J call TRBJ2-1; 12 bases agree with TRBD1. Germline lookup yields CDR1 SEHNR and CDR2 FQNEAQ (reference sequence). The CDR3 contains 16 residues. The J segment lost 2 bases and the V segment lost 3 bases, leaving 2 bases of the junction unmatched. CDR3 region: CASSFGTGGTYNEQFF. CDR3 bases: TGTGCCAGCAGCTTCGGGACAGGGGGCACCTACAATGAGCAGTTCTTC.

For this clone: The same CDR3 can be traced to other DNA sequences in this sample. In nucleotides, the CDR3 is TGTGCCAGCAGCACGGGACAGGGAGACACCGGGGAGCTGTTTTTT. Residues: CASSTGQGDTGELFF. The rearrangement links TRBV9 to TRBJ2-2; 9 bases are shared with TRBD1. Per the germline V gene, CDR1 is SGDLS and CDR2 is YYNGEE. Trimming took 4 bases from V and 3 from J; bases not matched to a gene: 4. The CDR3 is 15 amino acids.

This chain connects TRBV6-1 to TRBJ1-1; D ambiguous. The germline V and J ends were trimmed by 8 bases and 2 bases, with 12 bases remaining between them. The CDR3 contains 13 residues. CDR1 and CDR2 (germline): MNHNS, SASEGT. DNA for the CDR3: TGTGCCAGCCTACAGAACTCCAACACTGAAGCTTTCTTT. Amino acids: CASLQNSNTEAFF.

This clone was recorded a few times. This chain links TRBV6-1 with TRBJ2-7; 9 bases agree with TRBD2. In germline, CDR1 is MNHNS, CDR2 SASEGT. This CDR3 comprises 15 residues. J gave up 3 bases and V 2 bases, and 5 bases lay outside the gene matches. The CDR3 protein is CASSERASGVYEQYF. CDR3 sequence (DNA): TGTGCCAGCAGTGAAAGGGCTAGCGGGGTCTACGAGCAGTACTTC.

V gene TRBV6-1 combines with J gene TRBJ2-4; D might be TRBD1 (6 bases). The CDR3 length is 15 residues. Germline V gives CDR1 MNHNS, CDR2 SASEGT. The germline V and J ends were trimmed by 7 bases and 2 bases, with 15 bases remaining between them. The CDR3 reads CASTLGQTTKNIQYF. The CDR3 nucleotides are TGTGCCAGCACCCTCGGACAGACGACCAAAAACATTCAGTACTTC.

Only one count was recorded for this clone. V is TRBV18 and J is TRBJ1-4; unclear D gene. Looked up from germline, CDR1 is KGHSH and CDR2 is LQKENI. This CDR3 is built from 15 residues. Trimming removed 2 bases at V and 0 bases at J, with 7 bases between. This chain's CDR3 is CASSPAMATNEKLFF. The CDR3 bases are TGTGCCAGCTCACCAGCAATGGCAACTAATGAAAAACTGTTTTTT.